This T cell receptor beta chain was obtained from a study of OX40 agonist ivuxolimab in advanced cancers. Libraries were prepared by immunoSEQ multiplex PCR; TCRdb keeps only in-frame clonotypes and omits some of them. The sample has 20,000 to 25,000 clones; around nine tenths are singletons. The CDR3 spans 16 residues. V was pared by 9 bases and J by 0 bases, with 3 bases of the junction left unmatched. Germline-derived CDR1 and CDR2 are LNHDA and SQIVND (reference sequence). The material sequenced was CD4+ or CD8+ T cells sorted from blood, taken in a trial of the OX40 agonist ivuxolimab. The receptor comes from an adult with an advanced solid tumor such as melanoma, head and neck, liver or kidney cancer. V is TRBV19 and J is TRBJ2-6, with 12 bases matching TRBD2. Here the CDR3 reads CASGLAGSSGANVLTF. The CDR3 nucleotides are TGTGCCAGCGGACTAGCGGGGAGCTCTGGGGCCAACGTCCTGACTTTC. Full variable domain (rest looked up from reference TRBV19 and TRBJ2-6): DGGITQSPKYLFRKEGQNVTLSCEQNLNHDAMYWYRQDPGQGLRLIYYSQIVNDFQKGDIAEGYSVSREKKESFPLTVTSAQKNPTAFYLCASGLAGSSGANVLTFGAGSRLTVL.